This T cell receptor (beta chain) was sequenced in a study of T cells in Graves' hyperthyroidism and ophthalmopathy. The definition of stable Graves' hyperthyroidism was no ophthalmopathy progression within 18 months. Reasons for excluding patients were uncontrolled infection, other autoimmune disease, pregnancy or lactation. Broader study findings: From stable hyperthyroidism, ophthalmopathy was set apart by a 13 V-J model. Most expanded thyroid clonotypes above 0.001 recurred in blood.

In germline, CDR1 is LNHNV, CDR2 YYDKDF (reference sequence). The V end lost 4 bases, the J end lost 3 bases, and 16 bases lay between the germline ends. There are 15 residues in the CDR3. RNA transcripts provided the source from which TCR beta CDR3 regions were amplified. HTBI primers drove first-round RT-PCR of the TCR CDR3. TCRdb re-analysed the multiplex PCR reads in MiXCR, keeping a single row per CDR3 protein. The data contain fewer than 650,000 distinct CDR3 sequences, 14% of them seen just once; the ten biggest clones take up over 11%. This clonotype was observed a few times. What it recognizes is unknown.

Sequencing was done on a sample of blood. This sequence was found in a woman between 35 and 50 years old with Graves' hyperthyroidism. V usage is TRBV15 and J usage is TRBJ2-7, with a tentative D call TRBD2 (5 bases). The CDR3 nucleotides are TGTGCCACCAGCACCGAAAACCTAGCAGGCTACGAGCAGTACTTC. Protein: CATSTENLAGYEQYF.